This T cell receptor beta chain is drawn from a study of PD-1 blockade in classical Hodgkin lymphoma. V gave up 6 bases and J gave up 0 bases; unmatched junction bases: 5. The CDR3 spans 15 residues. Germline CDR1 is SEHNR and CDR2 is FQNEAQ (reference sequence). Libraries were prepared by immunoSEQ multiplex PCR; TCRdb keeps only in-frame clonotypes and omits some of them. The table shows about 39,000 clones, with around four fifths occurring only once. Time point described: cycle 4 day 1 (C4D1), after around six weeks of nivolumab. Brentuximab vedotin exposure varied among the patients, all of whom had relapsed after autologous stem cell transplantation.

This receptor was identified in a human donor with classical Hodgkin lymphoma. The gene calls are TRBV7-9 and TRBJ1-1; 9 bases are shared with TRBD1. The sequencing used peripheral blood mononuclear cells (PBMCs), collected before the fourth cycle of nivolumab. The CDR3 sequence is CASSLQGAMNTEAFF. The DNA of the CDR3 is TGTGCCAGCAGTTTACAGGGGGCTATGAACACTGAAGCTTTCTTT.